One TCR beta chain is described in this entry. The antigen remains unidentified. As to time point: newly diagnosed GD, antithyroid drugs for less than 3 months. Scientists built the TCR library using RNA that was extracted from PBMCs. Sequencing libraries for TCR beta were prepared with iRepertoire HTBI primers and Arm-PCR of CDR3 regions. One entry per CDR3 protein results from TCRdb running MiXCR on the multiplex PCR reads. The profile covers more than 350,000 distinct CDR3 sequences, with about 15% appearing a single time and 16% taken by the ten largest. The data were taken from a study of regulatory T cells in long-lasting Graves disease. Study outcomes and limitations: Favored gene segments in persistent disease were TRBV28, TRBJ1-2 and TRBJ2-5.

Per the germline V gene, CDR1 is MNHNS and CDR2 is SASEGT. The CDR3 has 12 amino acids. The trim removed 6 bases at V and 6 bases at J, leaving 5 bases unmatched. The sample was also reused in another study, on T cells in Graves' hyperthyroidism and ophthalmopathy. That source reports: A model using 13 V-J features told ophthalmopathy apart from stable hyperthyroidism.

The origin of this receptor is a woman aged 25-40 years with Graves disease. The chain carries TRBV6-1 and TRBJ2-7; 7 bases fit TRBD1. The source was peripheral blood mononuclear cells (PBMCs), collected at new diagnosis, from a patient treated with antithyroid drugs. The DNA for the CDR3 is TGTGCCAGCAGCCGACAGGGACCCGAGCAGTACTTC. It is translated as CASSRQGPEQYF.